The 14 T cell receptor beta chains presented below share a single source sample, sequenced in a study of T cell repertoires in cytomegalovirus infection. Via MiXCR, TCRdb re-called the reads, giving one row per CDR3 protein. This repertoire shows nearly 700,000 distinct CDR3 sequences, around a third found once; its top ten account for 15% to 20%. No antigen has been assigned to these receptors. The starting material was cultured PBMCs, obtained from culture after CMV antigen stimulation. These receptors all come from a human donor in good health (CMV status not recorded). Some clones in this sample may be carry-over from other donors' samples.

This clonotype was seen a handful of times. The chain combines TRBV7-2 with TRBJ1-4; D gene uncertain. Trimming left V 3 bases short and J 8 bases short, with 13 bases between. CDR3 size: 14 residues. Germline loops: CDR1 SGHTA, CDR2 FQGNSA. The DNA of the CDR3 is TGTGCCAGCAGCTTGTCTCTGGCGCGGGAAAAACTGTTTTTT. This gives the protein CASSLSLAREKLFF.

Only a few counts were recorded for this clonotype. The chain employs TRBV6-2 or TRBV6-3 and TRBJ1-1; possibly TRBD1 for D (5 bases). This CDR3 spans 13 amino acids. The germline V gene has CDR1 MNHEY and CDR2 SVGEGT. V was pared by 4 bases and J by 5 bases, with 11 bases between. The CDR3 DNA reads as TGTGCCAGCAGTTCATCCAGGGTGACTGAAGCTTTCTTT. Its translation: CASSSSRVTEAFF.

This clonotype was observed a handful of times. This chain joins TRBV7-9 and TRBJ2-7; TRBD2 is a possible D gene (6 bases). The CDR3 has 15 residues. Germline-derived CDR1 and CDR2 are SEHNR and FQNEAQ (reference sequence). V dropped 5 bases and J dropped 3 bases, with 17 bases sitting between them. CDR3 sequence (DNA): TGTGCCAGCAGCGACCAGTCTAGCGAGCACTACGAGCAGTACTTC. This sequence encodes CASSDQSSEHYEQYF. The entire variable domain, with the rest obtained from reference TRBV7-9 and TRBJ2-7, is as follows: DTGVSQNPRHKITKRGQNVTFRCDPISEHNRLYWYRQTLGQGPEFLTYFQNEAQLEKSRLLSDRFSAERPKGSFSTLEIQRTEQGDSAMYLCASSDQSSEHYEQYFGPGTRLTVT.

V gene TRBV7-2 combines with J gene TRBJ2-2; 8 positions agree with TRBD2. V lost 3 bases to trimming and J lost 8 bases; unmatched junction nucleotides: 5. Germline V gene data show CDR1 as SGHTA and CDR2 as FQGNSA. The CDR3 totals 14 residues. DNA for the CDR3: TGTGCCAGCAGCTTTCGGGGGGGCCCTGGGGAGCTGTTTTTT. It specifies CASSFRGGPGELFF.

This rearrangement joins TRBV6-1 to TRBJ1-5; D may be TRBD1 (5 bases). Germline CDR1 is MNHNS and CDR2 is SASEGT. CDR3 length equals 15 residues. V shed 5 bases and J shed 0 bases, with 11 bases lying between them. The DNA for the CDR3 is TGTGCCAGCAGTTGGGAGGGGTATAGCAATCAGCCCCAGCATTTT. Translation gives CASSWEGYSNQPQHF.

As to this clonotype: A much larger clone differs by one base, so this may be a read error. The chain recombines TRBV7-4 with TRBJ1-3; TRBD1 might be the D (6 bases). The CDR3 runs to 13 residues. Per germline, CDR1 SGHVT and CDR2 SQSDAQ. CDR3 amino acids: CAISDSGENTIYF. The CDR3 DNA reads as TGTGCCATCAGCGACTCAGGGGAAAACACCATATATTTT.

V is TRBV11-2 and J is TRBJ1-4, with TRBD1 matching over 9 bases. V lost 5 bases and J lost 6; bases outside the gene matches: 4. The CDR3 contains 14 residues. Looked up from germline, CDR1 is SGHAT and CDR2 is FQNNGV. Here the CDR3 reads CASSRDRVYEKLFF. The CDR3 DNA reads as TGTGCCAGCAGCCGGGACAGGGTCTATGAAAAACTGTTTTTT.

This clonotype was seen a few times. The chain links TRBV7-4 to TRBJ2-5; D possibly corresponds to TRBD1 (6 bases). This CDR3 has 13 residues. V was clipped by 4 bases and J by 1 base, with 7 bases between them. The germline V gene encodes CDR1 SGHVT and CDR2 SQSDAQ. The CDR3 protein is CASSWDTQETQYF. The CDR3 region has the DNA TGTGCCAGCAGCTGGGACACCCAAGAGACCCAGTACTTC.

The chain couples TRBV12-3 or TRBV12-4 to TRBJ1-1; TRBD1 matches 8 bases. The junction had 9 bases not matched to a gene; V was cut back by 6 bases and J by 3 bases. This CDR3 is 15 amino acids long. This chain's CDR3 is CASRGTGGVDTEAFF. CDR3 nucleotide sequence: TGTGCCAGCAGGGGTACAGGGGGGGTGGACACTGAAGCTTTCTTT.

In its sample, this clonotype was seen many times. The chain couples TRBV7-2 to TRBJ1-3, with D unresolved. V lost 5 bases to trimming and J lost 4 bases, with 18 bases between them. The CDR3 is 16 residues long. The germline CDR1 and CDR2 sequences are SGHTA and FQGNSA. CDR3 in DNA: TGTGCCAGCAGCCAAATGAGGGTATCAACAGGAAACACCATATATTTT. It specifies CASSQMRVSTGNTIYF.

This clonotype was counted ten times or more. The chain employs TRBV7-2 and TRBJ2-7, with unresolved D. Germline V CDR1 and CDR2: SGHTA, FQGNSA. Trimming pared 2 bases from V and 0 bases from J, leaving 5 bases between. This CDR3 spans 13 amino acids. The CDR3 DNA follows: TGTGCCAGCAGCTTATCCATCTCCTACGAGCAGTACTTC. This codes for CASSLSISYEQYF.

This sequence joins TRBV6-2 or TRBV6-3 and TRBJ2-1; TRBD2 is a possible D gene (6 bases). The V end lost 6 bases, the J end lost 6 bases, and 18 bases lay between the germline ends. This CDR3 spans 15 amino acids. CDR1 and CDR2 (germline): MNHEY, SVGEGT. The CDR3 DNA follows: TGTGCCAGCAGCCGGGACTTCATTCCACCCAATGAGCAGTTCTTC. This codes for CASSRDFIPPNEQFF.

V is TRBV18 and J is TRBJ2-2, with 14 bases that match TRBD2. V gave up 6 bases and J gave up 6 bases; unmatched junction bases: 3. The CDR3 has 15 residues. Germline V CDR1 and CDR2: KGHSH, LQKENI. As DNA, the CDR3 is TGTGCCAGCTCTCCGGGACTAGCGGGAGCCGGGGAGCTGTTTTTT. Protein: CASSPGLAGAGELFF.

This clonotype was found a few times. J is TRBJ2-7 and V is TRBV7-2; TRBD1 matches at 7 bases. Per germline, CDR1 SGHTA and CDR2 FQGNSA. The V segment lost 3 bases and the J segment 5 bases; nucleotides outside the gene matches: 7. This CDR3 is 14 amino acids long. The CDR3 sequence: CASSFTGVGDEQYF. The CDR3, as DNA: TGTGCCAGCAGCTTTACAGGGGTCGGCGACGAGCAGTACTTC.